This is a list of T cell receptor beta chains from one sample in a study of T-cell reconstitution after alpha-beta-depleted transplantation in children. TCRdb independently ran MiXCR on the PCR reads; one entry per CDR3 protein. The sample lists 210,000 or so distinct CDR3 sequences; under 13% were seen once. The material sequenced was PBMCs, taken before TCRalphabeta/CD19-depleted stem cell transplant. These receptors all stem from a child younger than two with acute myeloid leukemia, due to receive a stem cell transplant. The CDR3 runs from the conserved cysteine through the conserved F or W. Fields, in order: J gene, V gene, clone size, D gene, CDR3 DNA, CDR3 protein. D genes are given only for firm matches. Where a row states a size, it is once, few, many or the class of an expanded clone; other rows omit it.

>TRBJ1-3|TRBV11-2|-|-
TGTGCCAGCAGCCAAGCAATGGGGAGCTCTGGAAGCACCATATATTTT
CASSQAMGSSGSTIYF
>TRBJ2-7|TRBV18|few|-
TGTGCCAGCTCATGGGACACTGTTTACGAGCAGTACTTC
CASSWDTVYEQYF
>TRBJ2-5|TRBV28|once|TRBD2
TGTGCCAGCAGTTCTCTCATGGTTATAGCGGGGGGGCGACAGAGCCAGTACTTC
CASSSLMVIAGGRQSQYF
>TRBJ1-1|TRBV20-1|-|TRBD1
TGCAGTGCTAGAGAGGCGGACAGGATCACTGAAGCTTTCTTT
CSAREADRITEAFF
>TRBJ2-2|TRBV20-1|many|TRBD1
TGCAGTGCTAGAGAGACAGGGGGCACCGGGGAGCTGTTTTTT
CSARETGGTGELFF
>TRBJ1-2|TRBV7-2|many|-
TGTGCCAGCAGTCCTCGGGAGATCTATGGCTACACCTTC
CASSPREIYGYTF
>TRBJ2-2|TRBV3-1|many|-
TGTGCCAGCTGCCAAGATAGGGGGAGAGGGTTCGCGAACACCGGGGAGCTGTTTTTT
CASCQDRGRGFANTGELFF
>TRBJ2-7|TRBV20-1|-|-
TGCAGTGCTAGAGGGGGGCTCGGGAGCTACGAGCAGTACTTC
CSARGGLGSYEQYF
>TRBJ2-1|TRBV7-9|-|TRBD1
TGTGCCAGCGGACGACAGGGTTGCAATGAGCAGTTCTTC
CASGRQGCNEQFF
>TRBJ1-3|TRBV20-1|few|-
TGCAGTGCTAGAGACCCGACAGGATCTGGAAACACCATATATTTT
CSARDPTGSGNTIYF
>TRBJ1-5|TRBV19|many|-
TGTGCCAGTGGTCCGTTTATGGGGCAGCCCCAGCATTTT
CASGPFMGQPQHF
>TRBJ2-5|TRBV7-2|many|-
TGTGCCAGCAGCCCTGGGACTTCTAAAGAGACCCAGTACTTC
CASSPGTSKETQYF
>TRBJ1-1|TRBV12-3/TRBV12-4|-|-
TGTGCCAGCACTATAGGAGGCCATCAAATGAACACTGAAGCTTTCTTT
CASTIGGHQMNTEAFF
>TRBJ2-3|TRBV20-1|many|TRBD2
TGCAGTGCTAGAGATCGGGGGGGCAGGGATACGCAGTATTTT
CSARDRGGRDTQYF
>TRBJ2-7|TRBV12-3/TRBV12-4|many|-
TGTGCCAGCTCGCACACTGCTGGCGAGCAGTACTTC
CASSHTAGEQYF
>TRBJ2-2|TRBV6-2/TRBV6-3|many|-
TGTGCCAGCACAAGGGCGGCGAACACCGGGGAGCTGTTTTTT
CASTRAANTGELFF
>TRBJ2-3|TRBV7-2|many|-
TGTGCCAGCAGGGATGCCAGGACCACAGATACGCAGTATTTT
CASRDARTTDTQYF
>TRBJ2-1|TRBV2|many|TRBD1
TGTGCCAGCACCTCACAGGGGATCGTCTACAATGAGCAGTTCTTC
CASTSQGIVYNEQFF
>TRBJ2-3|TRBV7-9|many|TRBD1
TGTGCCAGCAGCTTCACGGGACAGGGCCCAGATACGCAGTATTTT
CASSFTGQGPDTQYF
>TRBJ2-7|TRBV20-1|many|-
TGCAGTGCTAGCCGACCCAGCCCCTACGAGCAGTACTTC
CSASRPSPYEQYF
>TRBJ1-1|TRBV20-1|many|-
TGCAGTGTTCGGGTTGGGGTGAACACTGAAGCTTTCTTT
CSVRVGVNTEAFF
>TRBJ2-5|TRBV7-2|many|TRBD1
TGTGCCAGTGAAACATTTCAGGGGGTGGGGGAGACCCAGTACTTC
CASETFQGVGETQYF
>TRBJ2-1|TRBV5-5|many|TRBD2
TGTGCCAGCAGCCATGTGGCGGGGGGTAATGAGCAGTTCTTC
CASSHVAGGNEQFF
>TRBJ1-1|TRBV5-1|many|-
TGCGCCAGCACTTCGCCGGGAGGTGAAGCTTTCTTT
CASTSPGGEAFF
>TRBJ1-2|TRBV7-9|many|-
TGTGCCAGCAGCTTAGACGGGTTTGGCTACACCTTC
CASSLDGFGYTF
>TRBJ1-4|TRBV20-1|many|-
TGCAGTGCTAGAGATCGTGTCAGGTCTGCAACTAATGAAAAACTGTTTTTT
CSARDRVRSATNEKLFF
>TRBJ2-1|TRBV11-2|many|-
TGTGCCAGCAGCTTGTTGGCACCACATATTCGTTCTTACAATGAGCAGTTCTTC
CASSLLAPHIRSYNEQFF
>TRBJ2-2|TRBV7-8|many|-
TGTGCCAGCAGCTTAGAGGGCCGGTACACCGGGGAGCTGTTTTTT
CASSLEGRYTGELFF
>TRBJ1-1|TRBV7-8|many|-
TGTGCCAGCAGCCAAGAGACCGTAGCTTTCTTT
CASSQETVAFF
>TRBJ2-5|TRBV4-1|-|-
TGCGCCAGCAGCCAGGACTCTTTCAAAGAGACCCAGTACTTC
CASSQDSFKETQYF
>TRBJ2-5|TRBV27|many|TRBD2
TGTGCCAGCAGGGGGGGGGGACTAGCGGCTCAAGAGACCCAGTACTTC
CASRGGGLAAQETQYF
>TRBJ1-2|TRBV6-1|many|-
TGTGCCAGCAGTGAAGCTAGTTTGCCAGGGAGGAGTGGCTACACCTTC
CASSEASLPGRSGYTF
>TRBJ2-6|TRBV7-2|many|-
TGTGCCAGCAGCCCCTTGGCCAACGTCCTGACTTTC
CASSPLANVLTF
>TRBJ2-6|TRBV12-3/TRBV12-4|many|-
TGTGCCAGCAGTTTAGGAGTAACTGGGGCCAACGTCCTGACTTTC
CASSLGVTGANVLTF
>TRBJ2-5|TRBV2|many|-
TGTGCCAGCAGTGCCAGGGAAGAGACCCAGTACTTC
CASSAREETQYF
>TRBJ2-1|TRBV11-3|few|TRBD2
TGTGCCAGCAGCCTCATGACTAGCGGGAAATATGAGCAGTTCTTC
CASSLMTSGKYEQFF